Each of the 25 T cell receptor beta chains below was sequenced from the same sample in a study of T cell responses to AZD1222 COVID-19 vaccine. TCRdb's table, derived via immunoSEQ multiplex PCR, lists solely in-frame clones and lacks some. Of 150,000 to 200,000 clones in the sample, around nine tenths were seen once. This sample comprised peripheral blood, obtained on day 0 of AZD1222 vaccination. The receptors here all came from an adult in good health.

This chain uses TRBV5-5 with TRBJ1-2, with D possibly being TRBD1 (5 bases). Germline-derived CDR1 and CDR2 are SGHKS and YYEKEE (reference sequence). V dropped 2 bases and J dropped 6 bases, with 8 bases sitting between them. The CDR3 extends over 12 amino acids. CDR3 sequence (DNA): TGTGCCAGCAGCTTCAGGGAGCATGGCTACACCTTC. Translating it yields CASSFREHGYTF.

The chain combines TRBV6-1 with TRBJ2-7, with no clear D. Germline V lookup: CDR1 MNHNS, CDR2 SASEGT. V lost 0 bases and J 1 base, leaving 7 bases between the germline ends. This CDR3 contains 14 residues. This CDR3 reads CASSEAPNSYEQYV. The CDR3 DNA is TGTGCCAGCAGTGAAGCGCCAAATTCCTACGAGCAGTACGTC.

CDR3 loop: CASSPAREAPQPQHF. CDR3 in DNA: TGTGCCAGCAGCCCCGCCCGAGAGGCGCCTCAGCCCCAGCATTTT. This chain links TRBV11-3 with TRBJ1-5; D is uncertain. The V end lost 5 bases, the J end lost 6 bases, and 17 bases lay between the germline ends. The V gene's germline CDR1 is SGHNT and CDR2 YENEEA. CDR3 length equals 15 residues.

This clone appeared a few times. CDR3 DNA: TGCGCCAGCAGCCAAACTACTGGAAGTAGGGATGAGCAGTTCTTC. Translated, it gives CASSQTTGSRDEQFF. The chain recombines TRBV4-3 with TRBJ2-1; D unresolved. CDR1 LGHNA and CDR2 YSLEER come from the germline V gene. With 2 bases removed from V and 8 bases from J, the gap between germline ends came to 16 bases. This CDR3 is 15 amino acids long.

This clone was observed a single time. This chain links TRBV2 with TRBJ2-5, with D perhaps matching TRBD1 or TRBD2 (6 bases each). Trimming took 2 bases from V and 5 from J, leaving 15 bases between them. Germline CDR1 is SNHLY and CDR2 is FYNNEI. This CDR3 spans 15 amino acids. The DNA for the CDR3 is TGTGCCAGCAGTGAAACCCGAGGAGGGGGGGAGACCCAGTACTTC. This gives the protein CASSETRGGGETQYF.

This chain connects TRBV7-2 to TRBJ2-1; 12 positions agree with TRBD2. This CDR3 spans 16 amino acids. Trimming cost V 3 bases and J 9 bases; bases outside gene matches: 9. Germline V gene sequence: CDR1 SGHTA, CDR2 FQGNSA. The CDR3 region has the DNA TGTGCCAGCAGCTTTGCCCCTAGCGGGAGGGCAGGTGAGCAGTTCTTC. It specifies CASSFAPSGRAGEQFF.

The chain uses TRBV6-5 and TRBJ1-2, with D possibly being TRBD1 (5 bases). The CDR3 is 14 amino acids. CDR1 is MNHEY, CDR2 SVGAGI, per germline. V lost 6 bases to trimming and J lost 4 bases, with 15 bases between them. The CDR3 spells CASSEGPRGYGYTF. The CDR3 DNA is TGTGCCAGCAGCGAGGGACCCCGTGGCTATGGCTACACCTTC.

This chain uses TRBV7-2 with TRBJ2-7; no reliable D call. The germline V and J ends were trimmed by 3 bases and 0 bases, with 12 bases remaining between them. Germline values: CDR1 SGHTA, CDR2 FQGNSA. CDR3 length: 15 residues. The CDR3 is CASSLLLLTSYEQYF. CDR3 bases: TGTGCCAGCAGCTTGTTGCTCCTAACCTCCTACGAGCAGTACTTC.

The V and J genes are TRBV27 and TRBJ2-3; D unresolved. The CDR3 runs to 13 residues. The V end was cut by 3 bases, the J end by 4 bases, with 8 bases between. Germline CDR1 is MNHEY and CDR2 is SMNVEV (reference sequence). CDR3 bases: TGTGCCAGCAGTTTTTCGAGAGCAGATACGCAGTATTTT. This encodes CASSFSRADTQYF.

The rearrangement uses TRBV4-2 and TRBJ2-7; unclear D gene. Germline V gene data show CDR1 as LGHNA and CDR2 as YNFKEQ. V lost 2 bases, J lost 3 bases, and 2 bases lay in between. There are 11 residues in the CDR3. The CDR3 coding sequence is TGTGCCAGCAGCCAACTCTACGAGCAGTACTTC. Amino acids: CASSQLYEQYF.

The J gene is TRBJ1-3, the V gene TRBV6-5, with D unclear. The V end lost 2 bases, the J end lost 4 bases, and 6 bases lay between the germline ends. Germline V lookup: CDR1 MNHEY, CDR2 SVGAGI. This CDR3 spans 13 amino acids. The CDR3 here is CASSYTLGNTIYF. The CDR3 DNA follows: TGTGCCAGCAGTTACACCTTAGGAAACACCATATATTTT.

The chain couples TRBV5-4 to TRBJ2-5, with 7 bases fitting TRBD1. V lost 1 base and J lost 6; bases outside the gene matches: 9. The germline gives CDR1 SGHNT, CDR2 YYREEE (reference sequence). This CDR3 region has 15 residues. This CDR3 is CASSLRQGVRKTQYF. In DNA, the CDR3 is TGTGCCAGCAGCTTGAGGCAGGGGGTAAGGAAGACCCAGTACTTC.

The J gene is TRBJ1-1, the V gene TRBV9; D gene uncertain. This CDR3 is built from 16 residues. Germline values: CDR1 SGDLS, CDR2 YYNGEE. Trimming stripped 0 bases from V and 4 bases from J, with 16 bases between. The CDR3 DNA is TGTGCCAGCAGCGTAGACCCCCCGGGAGCGTTCACTGAAGCTTTCTTT. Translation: CASSVDPPGAFTEAFF.

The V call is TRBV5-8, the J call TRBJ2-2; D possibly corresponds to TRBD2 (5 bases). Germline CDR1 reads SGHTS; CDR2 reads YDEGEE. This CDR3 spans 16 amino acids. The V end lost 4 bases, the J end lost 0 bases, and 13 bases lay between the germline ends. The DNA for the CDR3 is TGTGCCAGCAGCCCCCGGACTTATGCGAACACCGGGGAGCTGTTTTTT. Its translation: CASSPRTYANTGELFF.

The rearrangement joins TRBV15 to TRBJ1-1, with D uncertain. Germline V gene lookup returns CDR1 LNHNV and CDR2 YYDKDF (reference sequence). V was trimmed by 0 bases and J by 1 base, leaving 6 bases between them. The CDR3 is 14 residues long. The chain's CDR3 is CATSRDRGNTEAFF. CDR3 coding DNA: TGTGCCACCAGCAGAGATCGGGGGAACACTGAAGCTTTCTTT.

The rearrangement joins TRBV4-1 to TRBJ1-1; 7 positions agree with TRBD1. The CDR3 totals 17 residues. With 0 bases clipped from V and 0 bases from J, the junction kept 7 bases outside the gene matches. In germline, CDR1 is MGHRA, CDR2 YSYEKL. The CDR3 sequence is CASSQEGGGMVNTEAFF. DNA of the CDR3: TGCGCCAGCAGCCAAGAAGGAGGGGGCATGGTGAACACTGAAGCTTTCTTT.

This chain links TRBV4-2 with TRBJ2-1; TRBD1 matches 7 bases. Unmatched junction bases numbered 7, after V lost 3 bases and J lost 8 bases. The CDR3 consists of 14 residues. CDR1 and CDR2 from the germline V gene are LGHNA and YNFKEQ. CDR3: CASSHETGSDEQFF. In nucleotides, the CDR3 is TGTGCCAGCAGCCATGAGACAGGGAGCGATGAGCAGTTCTTC.

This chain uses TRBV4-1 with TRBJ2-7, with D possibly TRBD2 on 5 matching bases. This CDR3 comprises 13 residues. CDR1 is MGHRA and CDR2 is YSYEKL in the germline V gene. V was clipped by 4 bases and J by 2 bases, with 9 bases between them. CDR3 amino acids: CASSPLDPYEQYF. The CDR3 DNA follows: TGCGCCAGCAGCCCACTAGACCCCTACGAGCAGTACTTC.

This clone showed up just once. CDR3: CAIKGVGGKVTDTQYF. CDR3 DNA sequence: TGTGCCATCAAGGGGGTAGGGGGGAAAGTCACAGATACGCAGTATTTT. The chain employs TRBV10-3 and TRBJ2-3; the D gene could be TRBD1 or TRBD2 (6 bases each). V was shortened by 7 bases and J by 2 bases, with 19 bases between the two germline ends. CDR3 length equals 16 residues. Germline CDR1 reads ENHRY; CDR2 reads SYGVKD.

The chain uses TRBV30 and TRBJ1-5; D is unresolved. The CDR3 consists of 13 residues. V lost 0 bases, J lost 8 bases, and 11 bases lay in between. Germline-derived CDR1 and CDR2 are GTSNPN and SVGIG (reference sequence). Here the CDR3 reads CAWSVQDGEPQHF. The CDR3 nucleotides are TGTGCCTGGAGTGTCCAGGACGGGGAGCCCCAGCATTTT. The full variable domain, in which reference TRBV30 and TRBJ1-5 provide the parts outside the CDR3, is SQTIHQWPATLVQPVGSPLSLECTVEGTSNPNLYWYRQAAGRGLQLLFYSVGIGQISSEVPQNLSASRPQDRQFILSSKKLLLSDSGFYLCAWSVQDGEPQHFGDGTRLSIL.

The CDR3: CASNSQGAGSPLHF. CDR3 bases: TGTGCCAGCAATTCTCAGGGTGCGGGATCACCCCTCCACTTT. V gene TRBV2 combines with J gene TRBJ1-6, with a tentative D call TRBD1 (5 bases). The germline V gene has CDR1 SNHLY and CDR2 FYNNEI. Trimming cost V 7 bases and J 10 bases, with 17 bases left between them. CDR3 length: 14 residues.

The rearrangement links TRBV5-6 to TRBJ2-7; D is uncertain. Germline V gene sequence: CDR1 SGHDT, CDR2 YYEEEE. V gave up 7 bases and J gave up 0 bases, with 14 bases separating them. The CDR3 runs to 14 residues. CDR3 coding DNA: TGTGCCAGCCGCGGTCGCGGTAGCTCCTACGAGCAGTACGTC. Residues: CASRGRGSSYEQYV.

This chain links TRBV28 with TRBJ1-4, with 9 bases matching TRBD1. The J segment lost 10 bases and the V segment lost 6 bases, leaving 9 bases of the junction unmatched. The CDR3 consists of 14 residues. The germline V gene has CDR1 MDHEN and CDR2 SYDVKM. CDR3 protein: CASSPRTGVSKLFF. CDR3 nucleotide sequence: TGTGCCAGCAGCCCACGGACAGGGGTATCAAAACTGTTTTTT.

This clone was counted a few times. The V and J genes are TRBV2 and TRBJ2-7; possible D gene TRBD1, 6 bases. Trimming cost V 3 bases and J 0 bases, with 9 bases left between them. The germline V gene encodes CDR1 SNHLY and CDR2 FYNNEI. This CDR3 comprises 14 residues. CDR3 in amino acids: CASSDRQDSYEQYV. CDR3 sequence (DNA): TGTGCCAGCAGTGACCGACAGGACTCCTACGAGCAGTACGTC.

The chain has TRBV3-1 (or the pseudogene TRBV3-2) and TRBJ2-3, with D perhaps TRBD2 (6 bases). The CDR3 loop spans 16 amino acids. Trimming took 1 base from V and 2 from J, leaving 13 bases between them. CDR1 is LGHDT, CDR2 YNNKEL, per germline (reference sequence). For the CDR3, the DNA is TGTGCCAGCAGCCAAGCACCGGGAGCCCTCACAGATACGCAGTATTTT. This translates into CASSQAPGALTDTQYF.